These 8 T cell receptor beta chains were all obtained from the same sample, sequenced in a study of human T cells and chemical hapten exposure. TCRdb called the RACE reads again in MiXCR, with one record for every CDR3 protein. The data contain approximately 49,000 distinct CDR3 sequences, 9% to 9.5% of them singletons. The time point here: patch test 1, 2 weeks after DPC sensitization. Treatment here: therapeutic diphenylcyclopropenone sensitization with weekly scalp DPC. This material consisted of whole blood, taken in connection with sensitization to the hapten diphenylcyclopropenone (DPC). Receptors were obtained from a woman in her forties or fifties with alopecia areata. Some clones in this sample may be carry-over from other donors' samples.

This clonotype was detected a few times. The genes are TRBV25-1 and TRBJ2-5; 10 bases fit TRBD2. V lost 6 bases to trimming and J lost 0 bases; unmatched junction nucleotides: 1. Germline V gene lookup returns CDR1 MGHDK and CDR2 SYGVNS. The CDR3 sequence is 14 residues long. The CDR3 here is CASRLAGNQETQYF. CDR3 coding DNA: TGTGCCAGCAGACTAGCGGGGAACCAAGAGACCCAGTACTTC.

This clonotype was seen at least ten times. The V call is TRBV4-1, the J call TRBJ1-6, with D possibly being TRBD1 (5 bases). The CDR3 consists of 13 residues. CDR1 is MGHRA and CDR2 is YSYEKL in the germline V gene. Trimming removed 0 bases from V and 10 bases from J, with 7 bases in between. CDR3 sequence: CASSQERDSPLHF. CDR3 bases: TGCGCCAGCAGCCAAGAAAGGGACTCACCCCTCCACTTT.

This clonotype appeared many times. DNA for the CDR3: TGTGCCAGCAGGGGGACAGGGGGCTCGAGCTCCTACAATGAGCAGTTCTTC. It yields the protein CASRGTGGSSSYNEQFF. This rearrangement joins TRBV28 to TRBJ2-1, with TRBD1 matching 12 bases. CDR3 length: 17 amino acids. The V gene end was trimmed by 6 bases and the J gene end by 0 bases; junction bases not matched to a gene: 6. Germline V lookup: CDR1 MDHEN, CDR2 SYDVKM.

This clonotype was detected only a few times. V is TRBV5-5 and J is TRBJ1-5; 10 nucleotides match TRBD1. This CDR3 has 15 residues. Trimming removed 3 bases from V and 7 bases from J; junction bases left unmatched: 7. Germline CDR1 reads SGHKS; CDR2 reads YYEKEE (reference sequence). CDR3 bases: TGTGCCAGCAGCTGGGGGGACAGGGGAGGGCAGCCCCAGCATTTT. It translates to CASSWGDRGGQPQHF.

This clonotype was detected only a few times. The V call is TRBV18, the J call TRBJ2-7; 9 bases fit TRBD2. Germline CDR1 is KGHSH and CDR2 is LQKENI. The CDR3 has 15 residues. Germline trimming cut 3 bases from V and 4 bases from J; bases unmatched to any gene: 7. The CDR3 is CASSPAGGFGYEQYF. The CDR3 DNA sequence: TGTGCCAGCTCACCCGCGGGGGGGTTCGGATACGAGCAGTACTTC.

The sample holds many counts of this clonotype. The chain couples TRBV4-3 to TRBJ2-7; D tentatively fits TRBD1 or TRBD2 (5 bases each). The CDR3 extends over 16 amino acids. Trimming cost V 6 bases and J 2 bases, with 20 bases left between them. Germline CDR1 is LGHNA and CDR2 is YSLEER. The CDR3 sequence: CASSPSRGAGPYEQYF. The CDR3 nucleotides read TGCGCCAGCAGTCCGTCGAGGGGAGCCGGTCCCTACGAGCAGTACTTC.

This clonotype was counted ten times or more. This chain links TRBV7-8 with TRBJ2-5; D unresolved. V lost 0 bases, J lost 1 base, and 6 bases lay in between. This CDR3 spans 14 amino acids. Germline assignment: CDR1 SGHVS and CDR2 FQNEAQ. As DNA, the CDR3 is TGTGCCAGCAGCTTAGCGCCCAGCCAAGAGACCCAGTACTTC. This sequence encodes CASSLAPSQETQYF. Complete variable domain (other parts from reference TRBV7-8 and TRBJ2-5): GAGVSQSPRYKVAKRGQDVALRCDPISGHVSLFWYQQALGQGPEFLTYFQNEAQLDKSGLPSDRFFAERPEGSVSTLKIQRTQQEDSAVYLCASSLAPSQETQYFGPGTRLLVL.

This clonotype was counted only a few times. The chain links TRBV28 to TRBJ1-3; D gene ambiguous. Germline CDR1 reads MDHEN; CDR2 reads SYDVKM. V dropped 6 bases and J dropped 4 bases, with 7 bases sitting between them. The CDR3 loop spans 12 amino acids. CDR3 region: CASSLSGNTIYF. The DNA of the CDR3 is TGTGCCAGCAGCCTGTCGGGAAACACCATATATTTT. Looking up the rest from reference TRBV28 and TRBJ1-3 gives the full variable domain: DVKVTQSSRYLVKRTGEKVFLECVQDMDHENMFWYRQDPGLGLRLIYFSYDVKMKEKGDIPEGYSVSREKKERFSLILESASTNQTSMYLCASSLSGNTIYFGEGSWLTVV.